Presented here are 2 T cell receptor beta chains from one specimen sequenced in a study of blood T cell repertoires in COVID-19. Only in-frame clones appear in the TCRdb table, and some are missing; sequencing was by immunoSEQ multiplex PCR. Of 300,000 to 400,000 clones in the sample, more than 70% were seen once. The sample was peripheral blood. The receptor set was obtained from a woman in her thirties with COVID-19, enrolled during active disease.

This clone was seen just once. CDR3 amino acids: CASSPGTSGGGDTQYF. The DNA of the CDR3 is TGTGCCAGCAGCCCCGGGACTAGCGGGGGGGGTGATACGCAGTATTTT. This chain joins TRBV7-3 and TRBJ2-3, with 16 bases fitting TRBD2. The germline V gene encodes CDR1 SGHTA and CDR2 FQGTGA. Losses at the gene ends were 5 bases for V and 6 bases for J; bases not matched to a gene: 5. CDR3 length: 16 residues.

This chain links TRBV10-2 with TRBJ1-1; TRBD1 aligns across 8 bases. Germline V CDR1 and CDR2: WSHSY, SAAADI. Germline trimming cut 5 bases from V and 4 bases from J; bases unmatched to any gene: 12. This CDR3 spans 16 amino acids. Here the CDR3 reads CASSRPGTGFGTEAFF. The CDR3 DNA reads as TGCGCCAGCAGTCGTCCCGGGACAGGCTTCGGCACTGAAGCTTTCTTT.